The 18 T cell receptor beta chains presented below share a single source sample, sequenced in a study of cytomegalovirus exposure and HLA in healthy donors. The PCR had 60 Vbeta and 13 Jbeta primers. TCRdb's copy holds only in-frame clones and misses some; the assay was immunoSEQ multiplex PCR. This sample has more than 65,000 clones, with around 79% found just once. The material sequenced was PBMCs. The receptors were sampled from a woman aged 40 to 50 in good health and CMV-seropositive.

The CDR3 loop reads CASSQGQAKSEQYF. The CDR3 DNA sequence: TGTGCCAGCAGCCAGGGACAGGCCAAAAGCGAGCAGTACTTC. The chain links TRBV7-9 to TRBJ2-7, with 8 bases lining up with TRBD1. This CDR3 is built from 14 residues. J gave up 6 bases and V 5 bases, and 9 bases lay outside the gene matches. Germline V gene lookup returns CDR1 SEHNR and CDR2 FQNEAQ (reference sequence).

This clone occurred a few times. Other nucleotide sequences in the sample specify the same CDR3. The chain has TRBV5-1 and TRBJ2-7; 7 positions match TRBD1. V trimming: 0 bases; J trimming: 0 bases; junction bases outside the gene matches: 6. Looked up from germline, CDR1 is SGHRS and CDR2 is YFSETQ. The CDR3 extends over 16 amino acids. In DNA, the CDR3 is TGCGCCAGCAGCTTGGGCCATCGGGACAGCTCCTACGAGCAGTACTTC. As protein: CASSLGHRDSSYEQYF. Full variable domain (outside the CDR3, taken from reference TRBV5-1 and TRBJ2-7): KAGVTQTPRYLIKTRGQQVTLSCSPISGHRSVSWYQQTPGQGLQFLFEYFSETQRNKGNFPGRFSGRQFSNSRSEMNVSTLELGDSALYLCASSLGHRDSSYEQYFGPGTRLTVT.

In its sample, this clone was seen once. This chain links TRBV28 with TRBJ1-5, with 9 bases lining up with TRBD1. Germline CDR1 is MDHEN and CDR2 is SYDVKM. This CDR3 region has 15 residues. Trimming cost V 9 bases and J 5 bases; bases outside gene matches: 11. The CDR3 region is CASYSGTGTHQPQHF. DNA of the CDR3: TGTGCCAGTTATTCCGGGACAGGGACGCATCAGCCCCAGCATTTT.

This clone was seen a single time. This chain links TRBV7-8 with TRBJ1-2; 7 bases fit TRBD1. The CDR3 length is 13 residues. Trimming cost V 5 bases and J 5 bases; bases outside gene matches: 5. Germline V gene data show CDR1 as SGHVS and CDR2 as FQNEAQ. CDR3 coding DNA: TGTGCCAGCAGCATACCAGGGGGTTATGGCTACACCTTC. It codes for CASSIPGGYGYTF. Based on the CDR3 plus reference TRBV7-8 and TRBJ1-2, the full variable domain is GAGVSQSPRYKVAKRGQDVALRCDPISGHVSLFWYQQALGQGPEFLTYFQNEAQLDKSGLPSDRFFAERPEGSVSTLKIQRTQQEDSAVYLCASSIPGGYGYTFGSGTRLTVV.

The V call is TRBV19, the J call TRBJ1-5, with unresolved D. The CDR3 loop spans 16 amino acids. The germline CDR1 and CDR2 sequences are LNHDA and SQIVND (reference sequence). Trimming took off 5 bases at V and 0 bases at J, with 14 bases between the two ends. The CDR3 reads CASSGVRGNSNQPQHF. The CDR3, as DNA: TGTGCCAGTAGTGGCGTAAGAGGGAATAGCAATCAGCCCCAGCATTTT.

This clone was recorded once. The V call is TRBV28, the J call TRBJ2-7; 7 nucleotides match TRBD2. Germline V lookup: CDR1 MDHEN, CDR2 SYDVKM. With V trimmed by 8 bases and J by 1 base, 8 bases remained unmatched. The CDR3 totals 14 residues. In DNA form, the CDR3 reads TGTGCCAGCGAGAGCGGGATGGGGTCCTACGAGCAGTACTTC. Protein sequence: CASESGMGSYEQYF.

This chain connects TRBV5-1 to TRBJ1-6; 8 bases match TRBD1. The CDR3 sequence is 13 residues long. Germline lookup yields CDR1 SGHRS and CDR2 YFSETQ. With 3 bases clipped from V and 9 bases from J, the junction kept 2 bases outside the gene matches. CDR3 in DNA: TGCGCCAGCAGCTCCGGACAGGGTTCACCCCTCCACTTT. As protein: CASSSGQGSPLHF.

This rearrangement joins TRBV14 to TRBJ1-4, with 8 nucleotides matching TRBD1. The CDR3 totals 13 residues. V lost 5 bases, J lost 7 bases, and 3 bases stayed unmatched. Germline CDR1 reads SGHDN; CDR2 reads FVKESK. In DNA form, the CDR3 reads TGTGCCAGCAGCAGTCAGGGGGCTGAAAAACTGTTTTTT. It is translated as CASSSQGAEKLFF.

This chain links TRBV5-5 with TRBJ1-1, with a weak D call TRBD1 (6 bases). The CDR3 totals 16 residues. The ends were cut back, 4 bases at V and 0 bases at J, with 16 bases in the middle. In germline, CDR1 is SGHKS, CDR2 YYEKEE (reference sequence). CDR3: CASSQKGQTVNTEAFF. The DNA of the CDR3 is TGTGCCAGCAGCCAAAAAGGACAGACGGTGAACACTGAAGCTTTCTTT.

This sequence joins TRBV29-1 and TRBJ2-7; maybe TRBD2 (6 bases). The germline V and J ends were trimmed by 2 bases and 0 bases, with 11 bases remaining between them. The CDR3 consists of 14 residues. The germline V gene encodes CDR1 SQVTM and CDR2 ANQGSEA. Here the CDR3 reads CSVERRVGSYEQYF. CDR3 sequence (DNA): TGCAGCGTTGAACGGAGGGTGGGCTCCTACGAGCAGTACTTC.

Turning to this clone: The junction departs from germline at one end; a sequencing error may be responsible. This chain joins TRBV5-1 and TRBJ1-4; D perhaps matches TRBD1 (6 bases). This CDR3 region has 14 residues. The germline V gene encodes CDR1 SGHRS and CDR2 YFSETQ. The CDR3: CASSQGTTNEKLFF. CDR3 nucleotides: TGCGCCAGCAGTCAAGGGACAACGAATGAAAAACTGTTTTTT.

This rearrangement joins TRBV6-1 to TRBJ1-5; D is possibly TRBD1 (5 bases). The CDR3 sequence is 15 residues long. Germline CDR1 is MNHNS and CDR2 is SASEGT. Deletions cut 7 bases from V and 0 bases from J, with 13 bases between. The CDR3 loop reads CASIGDFYSNQPQHF. The CDR3 DNA reads TGTGCCAGCATTGGGGACTTCTATAGCAATCAGCCCCAGCATTTT.

The V and J genes are TRBV6-1 and TRBJ1-1, with a possible D match to TRBD1 (5 bases). The germline gives CDR1 MNHNS, CDR2 SASEGT. V was pared by 3 bases and J by 7 bases, with 12 bases between. The CDR3 consists of 13 residues. CDR3 amino acids: CASSDPLGLEAFF. CDR3 sequence (DNA): TGTGCCAGCAGTGACCCTCTGGGGCTTGAAGCTTTCTTT.

Only a few counts were recorded for this clone. The rearrangement joins TRBV7-3 to TRBJ1-6, with a weak D call TRBD1 (6 bases). Deletions cut 5 bases from V and 10 bases from J, with 12 bases between. Germline assignment: CDR1 SGHTA and CDR2 FQGTGA. The CDR3 has 13 amino acids. The CDR3 bases are TGTGCCAGCAGCCGAACAGGGAGCTCACCCCTCCACTTT. This sequence encodes CASSRTGSSPLHF.

The chain links TRBV19 to TRBJ1-1; D remains ambiguous. Germline V CDR1 and CDR2: LNHDA, SQIVND (reference sequence). CDR3 length: 15 amino acids. The V gene lost 3 bases and the J gene lost 5 bases, with 16 bases spanning the gap. The CDR3 DNA is TGTGCCAGTAGTATCTCCCAACTACGGGGTACTGAAGCTTTCTTT. This translates into CASSISQLRGTEAFF. Full variable domain (rest looked up from reference TRBV19 and TRBJ1-1): DGGITQSPKYLFRKEGQNVTLSCEQNLNHDAMYWYRQDPGQGLRLIYYSQIVNDFQKGDIAEGYSVSREKKESFPLTVTSAQKNPTAFYLCASSISQLRGTEAFFGQGTRLTVV.

This chain joins TRBV5-1 and TRBJ2-1; tentative D call: TRBD2 (5 bases). This CDR3 contains 14 residues. Germline-derived CDR1 and CDR2 are SGHRS and YFSETQ. V lost 0 bases and J lost 7, with 11 bases in between. CDR3 protein: CASSLAASPNEQFF. DNA for the CDR3: TGCGCCAGCAGCTTGGCCGCTAGCCCGAATGAGCAGTTCTTC. The full variable domain, with the rest looked up from reference TRBV5-1 and TRBJ2-1, is KAGVTQTPRYLIKTRGQQVTLSCSPISGHRSVSWYQQTPGQGLQFLFEYFSETQRNKGNFPGRFSGRQFSNSRSEMNVSTLELGDSALYLCASSLAASPNEQFFGPGTRLTVL.

This clone has a handful of counts. The chain combines TRBV4-2 with TRBJ2-2; 8 bases match TRBD1. The CDR3 covers 16 residues. CDR1 is LGHNA and CDR2 is YNFKEQ in the germline V gene. J was trimmed by 0 bases and V by 4 bases; bases with no gene match: 4. The CDR3 sequence: CASSLRTGTNTGELFF. The CDR3 nucleotides read TGTGCCAGCAGCCTACGGACAGGGACGAACACCGGGGAGCTGTTTTTT.

V is TRBV27 and J is TRBJ1-2; D ambiguous. The CDR3 loop spans 15 amino acids. Germline CDR1 and CDR2: MNHEY and SMNVEV (reference sequence). Trimming stripped 3 bases from V and 1 base from J, with 12 bases between. The CDR3 DNA sequence: TGTGCCAGCAGTTTTTCCGGAGGGTATAACTATGGCTACACCTTC. This codes for CASSFSGGYNYGYTF.